This T cell receptor beta chain appears in the sequencing data of a study of regulatory T cells in long-lasting Graves disease. Regarding the study as a whole: Study was limited to peripheral blood, excluding thyroid tissue.

Trimming removed 0 bases from V and 8 bases from J, with 7 bases in between. Germline V gene lookup returns CDR1 LGHDT and CDR2 YNNKEL (reference sequence). The CDR3 consists of 12 residues. This clonotype was seen ten or more times. Its target is not known. Time point specified: newly diagnosed GD, antithyroid drugs for less than 3 months. Isolated PBMC RNA provided the starting material for the TCR library. Construction of TCR beta libraries relied on iRepertoire HTBI primers and on Arm-PCR targeting CDR3 regions. TCRdb itself ran the multiplex PCR reads through MiXCR, one entry per CDR3 protein. Found here are 200,000 to 250,000 distinct CDR3 sequences, approximately 18% of them singletons; the top ten hold approximately 12%. These data also featured in a second study, about T cells in Graves' hyperthyroidism and ophthalmopathy. That source adds: Hyperthyroidism, newly diagnosed and lasting under 2 months, affected patients aged 18 to 65.

The specimen comprised peripheral blood mononuclear cells (PBMCs), sampled at new diagnosis, from a patient treated with antithyroid drugs. This sequence originates from a woman in her thirties with Graves disease. This chain uses TRBV3-1 with TRBJ1-2; D gene unclear. The CDR3 bases are TGTGCCAGCAGCCAAGAACTGGCGGGCTACACCTTC. It is translated as CASSQELAGYTF.